The table lists the clone carrying this T cell receptor (beta chain) with a count of one. Its antigen remains unidentified. Germline loops: CDR1 MDHEN, CDR2 SYDVKM. The CDR3 consists of 13 residues. Trimming shortened V by 7 bases and J by 6 bases, and 13 bases separated the two germline ends. The PCR was carried out with 60 Vbeta primers and 13 Jbeta primers. Assay: immunoSEQ multiplex PCR; the TCRdb copy retains only in-frame clones and omits some. The sample lists over 150,000 clones; roughly 80% were seen once. The record originates from a study of cytomegalovirus exposure and HLA in healthy donors. Study-wide points: Presence/absence analyses supposed approximately even sequencing depth among donors. About 90% or about 30% of the time was how often most TCR beta V segments were productive, according to an earlier analysis.

The specimen sequenced was PBMCs. The chain recombines TRBV28 with TRBJ1-5; perhaps TRBD1 as D (5 bases). The clonotype comes from a woman aged 18-29 years in good health and CMV-seronegative. This chain's CDR3 is CASTSTGFQPQHF. The DNA for the CDR3 is TGTGCCAGCACCTCAACAGGATTTCAGCCCCAGCATTTT.